This T cell receptor beta chain was sequenced during a study of cytomegalovirus exposure and HLA in healthy donors. Study details: Findings of an earlier analysis included 117 million unique TCR beta sequences from 180 million or so T cells. General study results and limits: Usually a TCR sequence was rare, but some public TCRs were found in many donors. Evidence from a later analysis indicated that most CMV-associated TCR beta chains looked HLA-restricted. Productive status was seen about 90% or about 30% of the time for most TCR beta V segments in an earlier analysis.

In the case of this clone: Its target is unknown.

PCR amplification relied on 60 Vbeta primers (plus 13 Jbeta primers). TCRdb's copy holds only in-frame clones and misses some; the assay was immunoSEQ multiplex PCR. The sample yields 100,000 or so clones, around 72% seen once. The source of this sequence is a man aged 30 to 45 in good health and CMV-seronegative. The material sequenced was PBMCs.

In DNA form, the CDR3 reads TGTGCCAGCAGTTACTCGGCACCTAACTATGGCTACACCTTC. It translates to CASSYSAPNYGYTF. This chain joins TRBV6-5 and TRBJ1-2; D not certain. The CDR3 length is 14 residues. The germline gives CDR1 MNHEY, CDR2 SVGAGI. Trimming stripped 0 bases from V and 0 bases from J, with 5 bases between.